This T cell receptor (beta chain) is drawn from a study of T cell changes during pregnancy in multiple sclerosis. V was shortened by 5 bases and J by 8 bases, with 18 bases between the two germline ends. The V gene's germline CDR1 is SQVTM and CDR2 ANQGSEA. The length of the CDR3 is 13 residues. Data came from immunoSEQ multiplex PCR; TCRdb stores just in-frame clones and leaves some out. This sample yields approximately 43,000 clones, of which 84% are seen a single time; around 0.58% belongs to the top ten. This chain links TRBV29-1 with TRBJ1-2; possibly TRBD1 for D (6 bases). The clonotype originates from a female donor with multiple sclerosis, enrolled in a pregnancy study. Sequenced material: CD4+ T cells from peripheral blood mononuclear cells, taken before pregnancy. The CDR3: CSVRRTALRGYTF. The CDR3, as DNA: TGCAGCGTTCGTCGGACAGCCTTAAGAGGCTACACCTTC. The variable domain in full, with the rest retrieved from reference TRBV29-1 and TRBJ1-2, is SAVISQKPSRDICQRGTSLTIQCQVDSQVTMMFWYRQQPGQSLTLIATANQGSEATYESGFVIDKFPISRPNLTFSTLTVSNMSPEDSSIYLCSVRRTALRGYTFGSGTRLTVV.